A single TCR beta chain is shown here with its context. Its antigen is still unknown. The missing CDR3 end, 3 residues past where the read stops, is filled in from the germline J gene. This CDR3 is also generated by other DNA sequences in the sample. Sequenced by immunoSEQ multiplex PCR; TCRdb stores in-frame clones only, minus some. Its table lists over 25,000 clones. The sample originates from a study of T cells in women clearing cervical HPV infection. The overall study: Case blood was drawn a median approximately 150 days after lesion detection. With HLA typing for only a few women, HLA confounding remains possible.

The study's findings and limits: Unknown T-cell numbers per sample may underlie the richness differences. Repertoire richness, not evenness, was significantly elevated in CIN3+ cases versus controls.

Looked up from germline, CDR1 is DFQATT and CDR2 is SNEGSKA (reference sequence). V was shortened by 4 bases and J by 0 bases, with 15 bases between the two germline ends. The CDR3 consists of 15 residues. The sample consisted of blood buffy coat. The receptor's source is a woman between 18 and 70 years old with a cervical HPV16 infection that either progressed to CIN3+ or cleared (not recorded which). This rearrangement joins TRBV20-1 to TRBJ1-2; D is perhaps TRBD1 (5 bases). The CDR3: CSATPTVSANYGYTF. The CDR3 bases that were read are TGCAGTGCTACCCCGACAGTATCAGCTAACTATGGC.